Below are 17 T cell receptor beta chains sequenced from a single sample in a study of shared clonotypes between healthy human individuals. The assay was immunoSEQ multiplex PCR, and TCRdb's table has in-frame clones only and misses some. The sample lists about 1.5 million clones, around 98% occurring once. Sequenced sample: naive CD4+ T cells sorted from blood. Subset in this sample: CD45RA+ positively selected. Source of these receptors: a man aged 30-40 years in good health.

Turning to this clone: The sample contains more than one DNA sequence encoding this CDR3. The V gene is TRBV2, the J gene TRBJ2-7; perhaps D is TRBD1 or TRBD2 (7 bases each). The CDR3 consists of 11 residues. Trimming left V 8 bases short and J 6 bases short, with 11 bases between. Germline V CDR1 and CDR2: SNHLY, FYNNEI. The CDR3 sequence: CASSRGGEQYF. Here the CDR3 DNA reads TGTGCCAGCTCCAGGGGGGGCGAGCAGTACTTC. The variable domain in full, with the rest retrieved from reference TRBV2 and TRBJ2-7, is EPEVTQTPSHQVTQMGQEVILRCVPISNHLYFYWYRQILGQKVEFLVSFYNNEISEKSEIFDDQFSVERPDGSNFTLKIRSTKLEDSAMYFCASSRGGEQYFGPGTRLTVT.

V usage is TRBV5-4 and J usage is TRBJ1-2; the D gene is possibly TRBD1 (6 bases). Deletions cut 4 bases from V and 5 bases from J, with 12 bases between. CDR1 SGHNT and CDR2 YYREEE come from the germline V gene (reference sequence). CDR3 length: 13 residues. The chain's CDR3 is CASSPDSSYGYTF. Written as DNA, the CDR3 is TGTGCCAGCAGCCCGGACAGCTCATATGGCTACACCTTC.

V usage is TRBV6-6 and J usage is TRBJ1-2; TRBD1 agrees at 7 bases. This CDR3 is 15 amino acids long. The germline CDR1 and CDR2 sequences are MNHNY and SVGAGI (reference sequence). J lost 4 bases, V lost 6 bases, and 11 bases had no gene match. DNA for the CDR3: TGTGCCAGCAGAAACCAAGGGGGCGCGGCCTATGGCTACACCTTC. Its translation is CASRNQGGAAYGYTF.

The V and J genes are TRBV30 and TRBJ2-3; TRBD2 might be the D (6 bases). CDR1 GTSNPN and CDR2 SVGIG come from the germline V gene (reference sequence). The ends were cut back, 0 bases at V and 2 bases at J, with 6 bases in the middle. CDR3 length: 13 residues. CDR3 coding DNA: TGTGCCTGGAGTGTACTAGCCACAGATACGCAGTATTTT. Its protein product is CAWSVLATDTQYF.

This sequence joins TRBV2 and TRBJ2-7, with a possible D match to TRBD1 (5 bases). The CDR3 totals 15 residues. The germline V gene has CDR1 SNHLY and CDR2 FYNNEI. The germline V and J ends were trimmed by 6 bases and 1 base, with 16 bases remaining between them. CDR3 bases: TGTGCCAGCAGCACGAATTACAGGTCATCCTACGAGCAGTACTTC. This gives the protein CASSTNYRSSYEQYF.

The CDR3 protein is CASSQSLDSSYGYTF. The CDR3 region has the DNA TGTGCCAGCAGCCAGTCTCTCGACAGTTCCTATGGCTACACCTTC. V is TRBV11-2 and J is TRBJ1-2; TRBD1 might be the D (5 bases). The CDR3 spans 15 residues. Germline V CDR1 and CDR2: SGHAT, FQNNGV. Trimming took 5 bases from V and 4 from J, leaving 17 bases between them.

The chain has TRBV6-6 and TRBJ2-1, with 11 nucleotides matching TRBD2. Trimming cost V 2 bases and J 8 bases; bases outside gene matches: 8. The CDR3 spans 16 residues. Germline CDR1 and CDR2: MNHNY and SVGAGI (reference sequence). CDR3: CASSYELAGAGDEQFF. CDR3 sequence (DNA): TGTGCCAGCAGTTACGAACTAGCGGGAGCTGGCGATGAGCAGTTCTTC.

This clone has just one count. V is TRBV5-1 and J is TRBJ2-3, with 11 bases aligning to TRBD2. Germline V gene sequence: CDR1 SGHRS, CDR2 YFSETQ. The CDR3 is made up of 15 amino acids. V gave up 7 bases and J gave up 4 bases; unmatched junction bases: 8. The CDR3 loop is CASGAPGLAADTQYF. The CDR3 region has the DNA TGCGCCAGCGGGGCACCGGGACTAGCGGCAGATACGCAGTATTTT. Full variable domain (outside the CDR3, taken from reference TRBV5-1 and TRBJ2-3): KAGVTQTPRYLIKTRGQQVTLSCSPISGHRSVSWYQQTPGQGLQFLFEYFSETQRNKGNFPGRFSGRQFSNSRSEMNVSTLELGDSALYLCASGAPGLAADTQYFGPGTRLTVL.

The chain carries TRBV5-1 and TRBJ2-3, with TRBD2 matching 9 bases. After removal of 2 bases from V and 3 bases from J, the junction contained 7 bases not matched to a gene. CDR1 is SGHRS, CDR2 YFSETQ, per germline. This CDR3 has 16 residues. The CDR3 region is CASSFTTSGLTDTQYF. The CDR3 DNA sequence: TGCGCCAGCAGCTTTACGACTAGCGGTTTAACAGATACGCAGTATTTT.

The J gene is TRBJ2-3, the V gene TRBV28; perhaps TRBD1 as D (7 bases). The CDR3 contains 17 residues. Germline V CDR1 and CDR2: MDHEN, SYDVKM. Trimming stripped 2 bases from V and 4 bases from J, with 19 bases between. CDR3 protein: CASSLEGGQKGPDTQYF. The CDR3 DNA reads TGTGCCAGCAGTTTAGAGGGGGGACAGAAGGGGCCAGATACGCAGTATTTT.

The V call is TRBV18, the J call TRBJ1-1; 7 bases agree with TRBD1. This CDR3 is 14 amino acids long. V lost 4 bases, J lost 0 bases, and 2 bases stayed unmatched. Germline V lookup: CDR1 KGHSH, CDR2 LQKENI. CDR3 DNA sequence: TGTGCCAGCTCACGAGGGACAGTGAACACTGAAGCTTTCTTT. Protein product: CASSRGTVNTEAFF. The variable domain in full, completed from reference TRBV18 and TRBJ1-1, reads NAGVMQNPRHLVRRRGQEARLRCSPMKGHSHVYWYRQLPEEGLKFMVYLQKENIIDESGMPKERFSAEFPKEGPSILRIQQVVRGDSAAYFCASSRGTVNTEAFFGQGTRLTVV.

The chain is built from TRBV2 and TRBJ1-2, with TRBD1 as a possible D gene (6 bases). Trimming removed 0 bases from V and 7 bases from J, with 21 bases in between. This CDR3 has 17 residues. Looked up from germline, CDR1 is SNHLY and CDR2 is FYNNEI. The CDR3: CASSEALGTGGLSGYTF. CDR3 sequence (DNA): TGTGCCAGCAGTGAAGCGCTTGGAACTGGGGGGCTCTCTGGCTACACCTTC.

The rearrangement links TRBV18 to TRBJ1-3; TRBD1 aligns across 7 bases. Trimming took 4 bases from V and 0 from J; bases not matched to a gene: 6. The CDR3 is 16 residues long. Germline CDR1 is KGHSH and CDR2 is LQKENI. CDR3 in amino acids: CASSLSQGGSGNTIYF. As DNA, the CDR3 is TGTGCCAGCTCACTCTCGCAGGGGGGCTCTGGAAACACCATATATTTT.

This clone was seen once. CDR3 bases: TGTGCCAGCAGCTTATCCCCGACCCGGGGCGAGCAGTACTTC. Translation: CASSLSPTRGEQYF. This chain uses TRBV7-2 with TRBJ2-7, with D possibly matching TRBD2 (5 bases). This CDR3 contains 14 residues. Germline CDR1 reads SGHTA; CDR2 reads FQGNSA. Trimming removed 2 bases at V and 6 bases at J, with 14 bases between.

Note on this clone: A junction end diverges from the germline sequence, so it may reflect a read error. The chain recombines TRBV7-7 with TRBJ2-2; D unresolved. In germline, CDR1 is SSHAT, CDR2 FNYEAQ (reference sequence). The CDR3 has 14 amino acids. In DNA form, the CDR3 reads TGTGCTAGCAGCCAGAATGGGGTCACCGGGGAGCTGTTTTTT. It encodes CASSQNGVTGELFF.

V usage is TRBV7-7 and J usage is TRBJ2-3, with 11 positions matching TRBD2. The germline V gene encodes CDR1 SSHAT and CDR2 FNYEAQ (reference sequence). The CDR3 is 15 amino acids. The CDR3, as DNA: TGTGCTAGCGGCCAATTAGCGGGAGGGGCAGATACGCAGTATTTT. Protein sequence: CASGQLAGGADTQYF.

A single count supports this clone. The junction shows a germline mismatch at one end, possibly a read error. The sample carries other DNA sequences with the same CDR3. V is TRBV29-1 and J is TRBJ2-3; D may correspond to TRBD1 or TRBD2 (6 bases each). Germline CDR1 and CDR2: SQVTM and ANQGSEA. This CDR3 region has 14 residues. The CDR3 DNA follows: TGCAGCGTAGAAGGGGGGCGCGGCACAGATACGCAGTATTTT. Its translation: CSVEGGRGTDTQYF.